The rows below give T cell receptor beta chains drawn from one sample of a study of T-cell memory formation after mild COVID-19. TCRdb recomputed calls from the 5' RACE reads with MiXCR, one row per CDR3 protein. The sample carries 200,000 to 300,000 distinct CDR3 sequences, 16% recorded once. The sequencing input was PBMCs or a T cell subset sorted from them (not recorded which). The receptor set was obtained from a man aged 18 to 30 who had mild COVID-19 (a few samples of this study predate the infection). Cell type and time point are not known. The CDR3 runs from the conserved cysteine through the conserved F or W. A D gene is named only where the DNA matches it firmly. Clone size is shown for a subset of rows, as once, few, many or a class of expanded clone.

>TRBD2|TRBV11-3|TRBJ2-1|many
CASSYGLAGGPYNEQFF
TGTGCCAGCAGCTACGGACTAGCGGGGGGGCCCTACAATGAGCAGTTCTTC
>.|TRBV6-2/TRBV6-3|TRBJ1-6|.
CASSYSKAIANSPLHF
TGTGCCAGCAGTTACTCGAAGGCAATCGCTAATTCACCCCTCCACTTT
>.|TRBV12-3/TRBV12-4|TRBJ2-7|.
CASSPRGTYEQYF
TGTGCCAGCAGCCCCAGGGGAACGTACGAGCAGTACTTC
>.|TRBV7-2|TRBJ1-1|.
CASSQGTNTEAFF
TGTGCCAGCAGCCAGGGCACGAACACTGAAGCTTTCTTT
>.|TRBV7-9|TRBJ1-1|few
CASSLQSGTTEAFF
TGTGCCAGCAGCTTACAATCGGGGACCACTGAAGCTTTCTTT
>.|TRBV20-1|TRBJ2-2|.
CSASNSVDGELFF
TGCAGTGCTAGTAACTCTGTCGACGGGGAGCTGTTTTTT
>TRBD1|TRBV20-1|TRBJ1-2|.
CSDARTGGGYTF
TGCAGTGATGCCCGGACAGGGGGCGGCTACACCTTC
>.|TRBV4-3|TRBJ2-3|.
CASSQGRSQMDTQYF
TGCGCCAGCAGCCAAGGTCGGTCCCAGATGGATACGCAGTATTTT
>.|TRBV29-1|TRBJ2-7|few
CSVETPPGPISSYEQYF
TGCAGCGTTGAAACCCCCCCAGGCCCTATTAGCTCCTACGAGCAGTACTTC
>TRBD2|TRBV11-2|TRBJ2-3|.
CASITQGLAVDTQYF
TGTGCCAGCATCACCCAGGGACTAGCGGTAGATACGCAGTATTTT
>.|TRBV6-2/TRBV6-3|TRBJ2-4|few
CASSYSGQPVRNIQYF
TGTGCCAGCAGTTACTCGGGGCAGCCGGTCCGAAACATTCAGTACTTC
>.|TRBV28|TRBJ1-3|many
CASTFSVGNTIYF
TGTGCCAGCACCTTTTCGGTGGGAAACACCATATATTTT
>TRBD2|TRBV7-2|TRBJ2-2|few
CASSPPGLATGELFF
TGTGCCAGCAGCCCTCCGGGACTAGCGACCGGGGAGCTGTTTTTT
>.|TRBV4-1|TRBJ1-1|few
CASSQSERKGKGLAEAFF
TGCGCCAGCAGCCAGTCCGAACGTAAGGGCAAGGGCCTCGCTGAAGCTTTCTTT
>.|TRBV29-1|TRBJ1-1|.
CSVEGGVNTEAFF
TGCAGCGTTGAGGGAGGTGTGAACACTGAAGCTTTCTTT
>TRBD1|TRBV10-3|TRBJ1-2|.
CAISVRDRGLAGNYGYTF
TGTGCCATCAGCGTAAGGGACAGGGGGCTTGCGGGAAACTATGGCTACACCTTC
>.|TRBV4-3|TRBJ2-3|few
CASSQDLWRTRDTQYF
TGCGCCAGCAGCCAAGATCTTTGGCGAACCAGGGATACGCAGTATTTT
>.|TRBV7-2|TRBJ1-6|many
CASSPPNSPLHF
TGTGCCAGCAGCCCGCCAAATTCACCCCTCCACTTT
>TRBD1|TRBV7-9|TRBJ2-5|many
CASSLGSGGETQYF
TGTGCCAGCAGCTTAGGATCAGGGGGTGAGACCCAGTACTTC